This TCR beta chain emerged from a study of OX40 agonist ivuxolimab in advanced cancers. Overall study context: Patients received ivuxolimab, an agonistic anti-OX40 (CD134) antibody.

V lost 8 bases, J lost 5 bases, and 6 bases stayed unmatched. The CDR3 totals 13 residues. Germline lookup yields CDR1 SNHLY and CDR2 FYNNEI. Anyone with autoimmune disease history or systemic immunosuppression was excluded. Profiled with immunoSEQ multiplex PCR; TCRdb holds only in-frame clones, not every one. The sample consists of about 70,000 clones, more than 80% of them appearing once. General study findings and limits: Antigen targets of the expanded peripheral T cells went undetermined.

A word on this clone: Its target is unknown.

The TCR comes from an adult with an advanced solid tumor such as melanoma, head and neck, liver or kidney cancer. Sequences were derived from CD4+ or CD8+ T cells sorted from blood, sampled in a trial of the OX40 agonist ivuxolimab. This sequence joins TRBV2 and TRBJ2-1; TRBD2 agrees at 7 bases. Here the CDR3 DNA reads TGTGCCAGCTCCCTGGGACTAAACAATGAGCAGTTCTTC. Amino acid sequence: CASSLGLNNEQFF.